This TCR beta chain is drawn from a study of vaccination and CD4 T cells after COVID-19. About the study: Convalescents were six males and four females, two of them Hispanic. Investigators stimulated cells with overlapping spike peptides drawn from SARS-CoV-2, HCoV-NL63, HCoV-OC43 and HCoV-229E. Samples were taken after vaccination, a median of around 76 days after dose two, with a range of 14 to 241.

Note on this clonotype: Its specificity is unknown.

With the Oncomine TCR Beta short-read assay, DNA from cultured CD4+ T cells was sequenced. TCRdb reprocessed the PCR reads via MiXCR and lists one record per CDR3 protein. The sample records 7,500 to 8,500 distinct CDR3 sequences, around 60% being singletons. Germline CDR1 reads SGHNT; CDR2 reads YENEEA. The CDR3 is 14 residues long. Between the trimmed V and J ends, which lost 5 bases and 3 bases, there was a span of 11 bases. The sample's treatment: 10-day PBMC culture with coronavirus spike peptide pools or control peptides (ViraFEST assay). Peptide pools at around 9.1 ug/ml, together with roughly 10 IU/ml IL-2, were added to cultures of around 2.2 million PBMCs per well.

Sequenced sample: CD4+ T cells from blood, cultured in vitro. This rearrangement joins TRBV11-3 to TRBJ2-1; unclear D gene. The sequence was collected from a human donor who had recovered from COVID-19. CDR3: CASSAPWVYNEQFF. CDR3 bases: TGTGCCAGCAGCGCCCCATGGGTCTACAATGAGCAGTTCTTC.